What follows is one T cell receptor (beta chain) and its context. Its matching antigen is unknown. The sample originates from a study of T cells in Graves' hyperthyroidism and ophthalmopathy. Findings and caveats of the study: By a 13 V-J model, ophthalmopathy was set apart from stable hyperthyroidism.

Germline assignment: CDR1 MNHNY and CDR2 SVGAGI (reference sequence). The junction had 11 bases not matched to a gene; V was cut back by 6 bases and J by 6 bases. This CDR3 is built from 14 residues. Researchers took RNA transcripts and amplified the TCR beta CDR3 regions from them. During a first-round RT-PCR of the TCR CDR3, the HTBI primer set was used. TCRdb passed the multiplex PCR reads through MiXCR, listing each CDR3 protein once. Among roughly 710,000 distinct CDR3 sequences listed, under 45% were seen once. Absence of ophthalmopathy progression within 18 months defined stable Graves' hyperthyroidism. Clinical symptoms, serum thyroxine and TRAb, thyroid ultrasound and orbital computed tomography together formed the diagnostic basis. The authors obtained PBMCs from about 9 ml of fresh peripheral blood.

The sequencing input was blood. J is TRBJ2-7 and V is TRBV6-6, with TRBD1 matching over 7 bases. The clonotype comes from a woman in her 40s with Graves' hyperthyroidism. The CDR3 region is CASRPTSRGPEQYF. CDR3 in DNA: TGTGCCAGCAGGCCCACTTCGAGGGGGCCCGAGCAGTACTTC.